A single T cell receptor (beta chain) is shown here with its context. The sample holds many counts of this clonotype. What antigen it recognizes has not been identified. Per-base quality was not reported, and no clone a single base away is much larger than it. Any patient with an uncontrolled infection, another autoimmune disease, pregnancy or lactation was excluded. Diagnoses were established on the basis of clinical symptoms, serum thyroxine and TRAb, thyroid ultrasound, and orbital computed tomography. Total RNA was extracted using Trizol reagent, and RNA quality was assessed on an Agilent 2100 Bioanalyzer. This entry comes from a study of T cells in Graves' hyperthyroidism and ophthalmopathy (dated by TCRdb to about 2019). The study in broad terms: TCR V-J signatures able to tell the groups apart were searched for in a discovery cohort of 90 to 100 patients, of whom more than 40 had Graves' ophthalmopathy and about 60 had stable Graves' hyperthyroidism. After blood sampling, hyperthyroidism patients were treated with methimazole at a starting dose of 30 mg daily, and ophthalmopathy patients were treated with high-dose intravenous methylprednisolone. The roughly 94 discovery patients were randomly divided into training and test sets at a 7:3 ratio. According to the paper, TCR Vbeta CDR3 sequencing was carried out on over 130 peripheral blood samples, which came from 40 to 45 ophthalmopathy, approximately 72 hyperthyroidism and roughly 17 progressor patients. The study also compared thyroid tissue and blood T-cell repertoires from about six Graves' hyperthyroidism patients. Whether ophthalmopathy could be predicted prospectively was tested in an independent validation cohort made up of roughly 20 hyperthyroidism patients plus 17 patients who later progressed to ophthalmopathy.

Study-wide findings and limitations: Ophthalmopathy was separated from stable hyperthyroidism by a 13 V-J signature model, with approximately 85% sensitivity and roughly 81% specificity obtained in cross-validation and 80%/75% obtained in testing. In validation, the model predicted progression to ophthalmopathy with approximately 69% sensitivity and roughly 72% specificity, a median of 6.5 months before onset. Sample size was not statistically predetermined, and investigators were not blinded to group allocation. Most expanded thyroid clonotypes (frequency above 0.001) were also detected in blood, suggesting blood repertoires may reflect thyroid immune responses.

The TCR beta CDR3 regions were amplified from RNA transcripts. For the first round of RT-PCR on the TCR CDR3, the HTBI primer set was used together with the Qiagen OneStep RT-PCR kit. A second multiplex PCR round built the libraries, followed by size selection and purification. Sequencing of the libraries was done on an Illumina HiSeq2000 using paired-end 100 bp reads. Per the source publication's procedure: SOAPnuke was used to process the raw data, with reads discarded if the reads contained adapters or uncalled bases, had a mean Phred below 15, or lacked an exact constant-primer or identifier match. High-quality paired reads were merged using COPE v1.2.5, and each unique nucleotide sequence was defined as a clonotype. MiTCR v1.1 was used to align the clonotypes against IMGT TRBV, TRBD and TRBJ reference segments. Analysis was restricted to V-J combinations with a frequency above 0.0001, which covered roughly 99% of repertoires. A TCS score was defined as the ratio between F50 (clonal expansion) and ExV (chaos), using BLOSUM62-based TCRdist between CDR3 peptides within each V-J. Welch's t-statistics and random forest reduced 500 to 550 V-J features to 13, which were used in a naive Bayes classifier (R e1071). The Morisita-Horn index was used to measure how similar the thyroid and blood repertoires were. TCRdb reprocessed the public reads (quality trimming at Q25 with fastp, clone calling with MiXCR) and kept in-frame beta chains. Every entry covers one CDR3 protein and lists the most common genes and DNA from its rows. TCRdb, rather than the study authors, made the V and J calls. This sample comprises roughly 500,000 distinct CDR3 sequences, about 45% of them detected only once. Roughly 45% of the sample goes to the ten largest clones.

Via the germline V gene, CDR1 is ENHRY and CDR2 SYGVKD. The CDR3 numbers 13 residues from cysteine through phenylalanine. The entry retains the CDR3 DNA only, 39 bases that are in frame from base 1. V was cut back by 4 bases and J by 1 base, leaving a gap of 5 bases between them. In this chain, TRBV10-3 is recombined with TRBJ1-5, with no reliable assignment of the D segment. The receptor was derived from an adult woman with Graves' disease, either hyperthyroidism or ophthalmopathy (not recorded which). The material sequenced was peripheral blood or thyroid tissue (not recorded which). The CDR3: CAISGQSNQPQHF. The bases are TGTGCCATCAGTGGCCAGAGCAATCAGCCCCAGCATTTT.